This is a list of T cell receptor beta chains from one sample in a study of cytomegalovirus exposure and HLA in healthy donors. Data came from immunoSEQ multiplex PCR; TCRdb stores just in-frame clones and leaves some out. Here the sample spans over 90,000 clones, about two thirds being singletons. The sequenced sample was PBMCs. These TCRs come from a woman in her 50s in good health and CMV-seropositive. The CDR3 runs from the conserved cysteine through the conserved F or W. A D gene is named only where the DNA matches it firmly. Only some rows state a clone size, as once, few, many or a class for expanded clones.

V gene	clone size	J gene	D gene	CDR3 protein	CDR3 DNA
TRBV4-2	NA	TRBJ2-7	NA	CASSQNRDPGMEQYF	TGTGCCAGCAGCCAGAACAGGGATCCGGGGATGGAGCAGTACTTC
TRBV7-3	NA	TRBJ2-1	NA	CASSLRSGSGYFYNEQFF	TGTGCCAGCAGCTTAAGGTCGGGGTCGGGGTACTTCTACAATGAGCAGTTCTTC
TRBV28	NA	TRBJ1-5	NA	CASWGHGSNQPQHF	TGTGCCAGCTGGGGGCACGGTAGCAATCAGCCCCAGCATTTT
TRBV4-1	NA	TRBJ2-7	TRBD2	CASSQEGLDTSSYEQYF	TGCGCCAGCAGCCAAGAAGGACTAGACACCAGCTCCTACGAGCAGTACTTC
TRBV21-1	few	TRBJ2-3	NA	CASSKKSSGSSTDTQYF	TGTGCCAGCAGCAAAAAATCCAGCGGGAGTTCGACAGATACGCAGTATTTT
TRBV7-8	NA	TRBJ2-3	NA	CASSYRQNRDISTDTQYF	TGTGCCAGCAGCTATAGGCAGAACCGGGATATTAGCACAGATACGCAGTATTTT
TRBV5-1	NA	TRBJ2-3	NA	CASSLDRPSTDTQYF	TGCGCCAGCAGCTTGGACAGGCCAAGCACAGATACGCAGTATTTT
TRBV18	NA	TRBJ1-1	TRBD1	CASSPRRQGLNTEAFF	TGTGCCAGCTCACCACGAAGACAGGGCTTGAACACTGAAGCTTTCTTT
TRBV7-6	NA	TRBJ2-7	NA	CASSLVLGSSYEQYF	TGTGCCAGCAGCTTGGTTTTGGGGAGCTCCTACGAGCAGTACTTC
TRBV4-3	NA	TRBJ2-7	TRBD2	CASSPTGTSGSGSYEQYF	TGCGCCAGCAGCCCGACCGGGACTAGCGGGAGCGGGTCCTACGAGCAGTACTTC
TRBV2	NA	TRBJ2-1	TRBD2	CASSGDEREHEFF	TGTGCCAGCAGTGGAGATGAGCGGGAACATGAGTTCTTC
TRBV18	NA	TRBJ1-1	NA	CASSPQQGNTEAFF	TGTGCCAGCTCTCCACAACAGGGGAACACTGAAGCTTTCTTT
TRBV19	NA	TRBJ2-1	TRBD1	CASSNQGVYNEQFF	TGTGCCAGTAGCAATCAGGGGGTATACAATGAGCAGTTCTTC
TRBV30	few	TRBJ2-1	TRBD2	CAGTGRAGGYNEQFF	TGTGCCGGGACCGGAAGAGCGGGAGGATACAATGAGCAGTTCTTC
TRBV20-1	few	TRBJ2-3	TRBD1	CSARGTDTQYF	TGCAGTGCCAGGGGGACAGATACGCAGTATTTT
TRBV11-2	NA	TRBJ2-2	TRBD2	CASSLISLAGSGELFF	TGTGCCAGCAGCTTAATCTCGCTAGCGGGATCGGGGGAGCTGTTTTTT
TRBV7-8	NA	TRBJ2-2	TRBD1	CASSLVSTGGRIGELFF	TGTGCCAGCAGCTTAGTCAGCACAGGGGGCCGGATCGGGGAGCTGTTTTTT
TRBV5-1	NA	TRBJ1-6	NA	CASSRTDRPNSPLHF	TGCGCCAGCAGCCGGACGGACAGACCTAATTCACCCCTCCACTTT
TRBV7-9	NA	TRBJ1-1	TRBD1	CASSLAGTGTEAFF	TGTGCCAGCAGCTTAGCAGGGACAGGCACTGAAGCTTTCTTT
TRBV19	NA	TRBJ2-5	NA	CASNGAQETQYF	TGTGCCAGTAATGGAGCTCAAGAGACCCAGTACTTC
TRBV5-4	NA	TRBJ2-5	TRBD1	CASSPGTAQETQYF	TGTGCCAGCAGCCCTGGGACAGCACAAGAGACCCAGTACTTC
TRBV27	NA	TRBJ1-1	TRBD1	CASRNPQGGMSTEAFF	TGTGCCAGCAGGAACCCCCAGGGGGGTATGAGCACTGAAGCTTTCTTT
TRBV5-6	NA	TRBJ2-1	TRBD2	CASSLVLGSGISWLF	TGTGCCAGCAGCTTGGTATTAGGTAGCGGGATATCGTGGCTCTTC
TRBV28	NA	TRBJ2-7	TRBD2	CASIASGVRKQYF	TGTGCCAGCATTGCTAGCGGGGTCCGGAAGCAGTACTTC
TRBV19	NA	TRBJ1-5	TRBD1	CASSIGGTANQPQHF	TGTGCCAGTAGTATAGGGGGGACAGCAAATCAGCCCCAGCATTTT
TRBV2	once	TRBJ1-2	TRBD1	CASSGGQGPYGYTF	TGTGCCAGCAGTGGAGGACAGGGCCCCTATGGCTACACCTTC
TRBV2	once	TRBJ2-7	NA	CASSRQGEQYF	TGTGCCAGCAGTAGGCAGGGGGAGCAGTACTTC
TRBV7-8	NA	TRBJ1-5	NA	CASSLAWGDQPQHF	TGTGCCAGCAGCTTAGCTTGGGGGGATCAGCCCCAGCATTTT
TRBV10-1	NA	TRBJ2-7	TRBD1	CASSHGTAGLSEQYF	TGCGCCAGCAGCCACGGGACAGCCGGTCTTTCCGAGCAGTACTTC
TRBV5-5	NA	TRBJ2-2	TRBD2	CASSRFPRLAAGGELFF	TGTGCCAGCAGCCGATTTCCTAGACTAGCGGCCGGCGGGGAGCTGTTTTTT
TRBV29-1	few	TRBJ2-1	TRBD2	CSVEDATSGNYNEQFF	TGCAGCGTTGAAGATGCGACTAGCGGGAACTACAATGAGCAGTTCTTC
TRBV10-1	NA	TRBJ2-7	TRBD1	CASSWTGAREQYF	TGCGCCAGCAGTTGGACAGGGGCGAGAGAGCAGTACTTC
TRBV5-4	NA	TRBJ2-7	NA	CASSWGKGYEQYF	TGTGCCAGCAGCTGGGGCAAGGGCTACGAGCAGTACTTC
TRBV19	once	TRBJ2-1	TRBD2	CASSTGIGLAGGNEQFF	TGTGCCAGTAGCACGGGAATAGGACTAGCGGGAGGCAATGAGCAGTTCTTC
TRBV6-1	once	TRBJ2-5	TRBD1	CASRETGWEETQYF	TGTGCCAGCAGAGAGACAGGGTGGGAAGAGACCCAGTACTTC
TRBV28	NA	TRBJ1-5	TRBD1	CASSFTGGIQPQHF	TGTGCCAGCAGTTTTACAGGGGGGATACAGCCCCAGCATTTT
TRBV28	few	TRBJ1-2	NA	CASIPGSLLGGYTF	TGTGCCAGCATCCCGGGATCCCTTCTAGGCGGCTACACCTTC
TRBV6-1	few	TRBJ1-2	NA	CASSTAQGLFGYTF	TGTGCCAGCAGTACAGCACAGGGTTTGTTCGGCTACACCTTC
TRBV10-3	NA	TRBJ1-2	TRBD1	CAARQGMEGGYTF	TGTGCCGCCCGACAGGGAATGGAAGGTGGCTACACCTTC
TRBV7-6	NA	TRBJ2-7	NA	CASSLASTYEQYF	TGTGCCAGCAGCTTGGCTAGCACCTACGAGCAGTACTTC
TRBV2	once	TRBJ2-1	TRBD2	CASSEARGWYNEQFF	TGTGCCAGCAGTGAAGCGCGGGGGTGGTACAATGAGCAGTTCTTC
TRBV5-5	few	TRBJ2-7	NA	CASSKGGGGTTYEQYF	TGTGCCAGCAGCAAAGGCGGGGGCGGGACAACCTACGAGCAGTACTTC
TRBV5-5	few	TRBJ2-7	NA	CASSFTDEQYF	TGTGCCAGCAGCTTCACAGACGAGCAGTACTTC
TRBV7-2	few	TRBJ2-7	NA	CASSPALGGSYEQYF	TGTGCCAGCAGCCCGGCCCTGGGAGGCTCCTACGAGCAGTACTTC